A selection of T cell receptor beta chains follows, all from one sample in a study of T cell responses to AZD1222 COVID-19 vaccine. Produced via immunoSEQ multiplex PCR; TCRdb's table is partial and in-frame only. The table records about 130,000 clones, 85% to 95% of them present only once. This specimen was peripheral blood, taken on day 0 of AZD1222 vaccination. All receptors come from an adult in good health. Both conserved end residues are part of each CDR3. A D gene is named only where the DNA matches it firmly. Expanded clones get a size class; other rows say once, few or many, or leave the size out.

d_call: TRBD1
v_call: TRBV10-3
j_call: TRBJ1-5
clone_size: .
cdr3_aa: CAISESDRDLLPQHF
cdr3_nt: TGTGCCATCAGTGAGTCTGACAGGGACCTATTGCCCCAGCATTTT

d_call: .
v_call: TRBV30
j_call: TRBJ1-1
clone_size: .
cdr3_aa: CAWSSKMNTEAFF
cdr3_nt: TGTGCCTGGAGTTCCAAAATGAACACTGAAGCTTTCTTT

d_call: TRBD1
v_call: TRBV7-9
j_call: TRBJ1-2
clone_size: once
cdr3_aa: CASTPEGTGLSNYGYTF
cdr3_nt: TGTGCCAGCACCCCCGAGGGGACAGGGCTATCTAACTATGGCTACACCTTC

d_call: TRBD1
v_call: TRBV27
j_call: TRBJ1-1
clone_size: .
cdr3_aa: CASSLGQGTGTEAFF
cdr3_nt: TGTGCCAGCAGTCTGGGACAGGGGACGGGAACTGAAGCTTTCTTT

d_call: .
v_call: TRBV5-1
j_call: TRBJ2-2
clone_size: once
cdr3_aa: CASSLALRTTPLPGELFF
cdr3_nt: TGCGCCAGCAGCTTGGCCCTTAGAACCACCCCGCTTCCCGGGGAGCTGTTTTTT

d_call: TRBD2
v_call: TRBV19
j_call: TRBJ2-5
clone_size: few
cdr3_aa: CASSISGGAGKTQYF
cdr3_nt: TGTGCCAGTAGTATTAGCGGGGGGGCGGGAAAGACCCAGTACTTC

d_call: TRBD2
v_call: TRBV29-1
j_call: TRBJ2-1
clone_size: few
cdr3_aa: CSASGASSYNEQFF
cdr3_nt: TGCAGCGCGAGCGGGGCGAGCTCCTACAATGAGCAGTTCTTC

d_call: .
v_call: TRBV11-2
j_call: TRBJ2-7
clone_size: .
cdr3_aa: CASNLPGDTGYEQYF
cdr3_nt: TGTGCCAGCAACCTGCCCGGGGACACCGGGTACGAGCAGTACTTC

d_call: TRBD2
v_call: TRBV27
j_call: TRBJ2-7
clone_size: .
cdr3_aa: CASSLKASGFYEQYF
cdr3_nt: TGTGCCAGCAGTTTAAAGGCTAGCGGTTTTTACGAGCAGTACTTC

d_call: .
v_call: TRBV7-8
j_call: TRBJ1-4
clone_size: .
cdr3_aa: CASSLTGGLTNEKLFF
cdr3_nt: TGTGCCAGCAGCTTAACGGGGGGATTGACTAATGAAAAACTGTTTTTT

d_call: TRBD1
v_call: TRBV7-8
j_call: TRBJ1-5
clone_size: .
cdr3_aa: CASSPQGATSNQPQHF
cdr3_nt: TGTGCCAGCAGCCCCCAGGGGGCTACTAGCAATCAGCCCCAGCATTTT

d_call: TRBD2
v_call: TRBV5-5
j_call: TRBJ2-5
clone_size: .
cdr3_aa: CASSFRSGTSGGERETQYF
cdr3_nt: TGTGCCAGCAGCTTCCGGTCCGGGACTAGCGGGGGGGAGAGGGAGACCCAGTACTTC

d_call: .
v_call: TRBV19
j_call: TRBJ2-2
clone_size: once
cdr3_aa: CASSIPRRANTGELFF
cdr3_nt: TGTGCCAGTAGTATTCCCCGCAGGGCGAACACCGGGGAGCTGTTTTTT

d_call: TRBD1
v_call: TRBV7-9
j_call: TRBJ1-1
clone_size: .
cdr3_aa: CASSPLEGAGDTEAFF
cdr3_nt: TGTGCCAGCAGCCCCCTGGAGGGGGCGGGCGACACTGAAGCTTTCTTT

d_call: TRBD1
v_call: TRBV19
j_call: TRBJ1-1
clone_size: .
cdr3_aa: CASSRRGLTEAFF
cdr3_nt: TGTGCCAGTAGCCGTAGGGGGCTGACTGAAGCTTTCTTT

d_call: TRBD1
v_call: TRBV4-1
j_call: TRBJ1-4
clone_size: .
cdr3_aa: CASSQDPPGDRGSKLFF
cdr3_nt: TGCGCCAGCAGCCAAGATCCCCCAGGGGACAGGGGGTCGAAACTGTTTTTT

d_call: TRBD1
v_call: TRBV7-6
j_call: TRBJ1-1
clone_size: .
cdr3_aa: CASSLRQGRNTEAFF
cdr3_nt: TGTGCCAGCAGCCTCAGACAGGGTCGGAACACTGAAGCTTTCTTT

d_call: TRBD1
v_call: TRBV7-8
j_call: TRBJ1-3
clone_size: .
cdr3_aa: CASSLDRADTIYF
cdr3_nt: TGTGCCAGCAGCTTGGACAGGGCGGACACCATATATTTT

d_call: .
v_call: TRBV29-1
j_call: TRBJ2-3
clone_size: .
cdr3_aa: CSAGGTAGTDTQYF
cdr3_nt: TGCAGCGCCGGAGGGACGGCCGGCACAGATACGCAGTATTTT

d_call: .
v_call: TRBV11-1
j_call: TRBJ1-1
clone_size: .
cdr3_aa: CASSLDRDTEAFF
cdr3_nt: TGTGCCAGCAGCTTAGACAGGGACACTGAAGCTTTCTTT

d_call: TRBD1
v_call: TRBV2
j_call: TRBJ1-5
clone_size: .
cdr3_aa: CASRRQGRNQPQHF
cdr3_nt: TGTGCCAGCAGACGACAGGGAAGGAATCAGCCCCAGCATTTT

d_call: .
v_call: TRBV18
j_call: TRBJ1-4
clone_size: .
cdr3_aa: CASSGQFNEKLFF
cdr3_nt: TGTGCCAGCTCAGGGCAGTTTAATGAAAAACTGTTTTTT

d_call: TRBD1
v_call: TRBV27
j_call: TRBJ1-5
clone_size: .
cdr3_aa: CASSPGTGGEQPQHF
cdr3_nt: TGTGCCAGCAGTCCTGGGACAGGGGGGGAACAGCCCCAGCATTTT

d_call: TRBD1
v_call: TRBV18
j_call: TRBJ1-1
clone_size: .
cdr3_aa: CASSRPDRDSEAFF
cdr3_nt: TGTGCCAGCTCACGGCCGGACAGGGACTCTGAAGCTTTCTTT

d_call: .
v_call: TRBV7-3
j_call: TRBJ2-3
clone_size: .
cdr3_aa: CASSLRPADTQYF
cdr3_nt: TGTGCCAGCAGCCTTCGTCCCGCAGATACGCAGTATTTT

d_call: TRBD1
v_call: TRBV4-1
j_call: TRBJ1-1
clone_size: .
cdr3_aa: CASSQGAGTAAEAFF
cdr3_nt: TGCGCCAGCAGCCAAGGAGCCGGGACAGCGGCTGAAGCTTTCTTT

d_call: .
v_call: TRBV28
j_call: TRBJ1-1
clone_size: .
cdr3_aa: CASMIQRDTEAFF
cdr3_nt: TGTGCCAGCATGATACAACGGGACACTGAAGCTTTCTTT

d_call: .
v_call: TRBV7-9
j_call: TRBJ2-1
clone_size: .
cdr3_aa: CASSPHQGNYGYNEQFF
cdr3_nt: TGTGCCAGCAGCCCTCATCAGGGGAATTACGGCTACAATGAGCAGTTCTTC

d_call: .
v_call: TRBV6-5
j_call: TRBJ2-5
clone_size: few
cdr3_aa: CASSYSSGAGTQYF
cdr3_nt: TGTGCCAGCAGTTACTCGTCCGGGGCAGGGACCCAGTACTTC

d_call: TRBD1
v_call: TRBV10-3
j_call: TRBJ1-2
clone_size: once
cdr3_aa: CAISEPDRAASYTF
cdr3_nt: TGTGCCATCAGTGAGCCTGACAGGGCGGCGAGCTACACCTTC

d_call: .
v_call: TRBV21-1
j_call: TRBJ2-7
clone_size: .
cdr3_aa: CASSKGQQGEQYF
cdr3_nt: TGTGCCAGCAGCAAGGGACAGCAGGGCGAGCAGTACTTC

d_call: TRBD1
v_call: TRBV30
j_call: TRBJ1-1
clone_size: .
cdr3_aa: CAWSGQSDAGPVNTEAFF
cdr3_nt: TGTGCCTGGTCGGGACAGTCCGATGCAGGGCCCGTGAACACTGAAGCTTTCTTT

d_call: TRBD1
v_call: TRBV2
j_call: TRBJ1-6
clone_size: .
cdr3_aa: CASTLEGADSPLHF
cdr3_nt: TGTGCCAGCACACTCGAGGGGGCCGATTCACCCCTCCACTTT

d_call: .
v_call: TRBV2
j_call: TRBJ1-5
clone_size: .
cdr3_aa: CASNAQVSNQPQHF
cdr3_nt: TGTGCCAGCAACGCTCAGGTTAGCAATCAGCCCCAGCATTTT

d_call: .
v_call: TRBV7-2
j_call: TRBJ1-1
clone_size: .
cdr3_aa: CASSLGLYTEAFF
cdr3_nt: TGTGCCAGCAGCTTAGGTCTTTACACTGAAGCTTTCTTT

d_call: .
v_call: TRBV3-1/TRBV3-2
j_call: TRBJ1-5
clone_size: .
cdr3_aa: CASSQSDSYWGPQHF
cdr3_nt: TGTGCCAGCAGCCAATCGGACAGTTACTGGGGGCCCCAGCATTTT

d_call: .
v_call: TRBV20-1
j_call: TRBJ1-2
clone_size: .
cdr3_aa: CSASSENYGYTF
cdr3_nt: TGCAGTGCTAGTTCGGAGAACTATGGCTACACCTTC

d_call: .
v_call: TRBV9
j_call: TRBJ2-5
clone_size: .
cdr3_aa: CASSVGVYQETQYF
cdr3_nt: TGTGCCAGCAGCGTGGGGGTGTACCAAGAGACCCAGTACTTC

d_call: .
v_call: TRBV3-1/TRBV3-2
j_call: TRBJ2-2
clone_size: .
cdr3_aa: CASSRRSHANTGELFF
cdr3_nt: TGTGCCAGCAGCCGGAGGTCCCACGCGAACACCGGGGAGCTGTTTTTT

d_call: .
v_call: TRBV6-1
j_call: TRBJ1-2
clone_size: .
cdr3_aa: CASSEWGAANYGYTF
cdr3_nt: TGTGCCAGCAGTGAATGGGGGGCTGCTAACTATGGCTACACCTTC

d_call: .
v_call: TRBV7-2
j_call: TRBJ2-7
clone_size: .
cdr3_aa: CASSLMGGYEQYF
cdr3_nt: TGTGCCAGCAGCTTAATGGGAGGCTACGAGCAGTACTTC

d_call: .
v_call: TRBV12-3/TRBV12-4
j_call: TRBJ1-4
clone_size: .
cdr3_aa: CASSLLGERKLFF
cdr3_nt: TGTGCCAGCAGTTTATTGGGCGAACGGAAACTGTTTTTT

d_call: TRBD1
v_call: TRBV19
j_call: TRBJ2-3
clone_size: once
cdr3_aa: CASSIDRPGGAGTDTQYF
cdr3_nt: TGTGCCAGTAGTATAGATCGCCCAGGGGGCGCTGGCACAGATACGCAGTATTTT

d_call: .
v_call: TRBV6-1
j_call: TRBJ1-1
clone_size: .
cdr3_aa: CASSEASQYPAEAFF
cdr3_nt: TGTGCCAGCAGTGAAGCGTCCCAATATCCCGCTGAAGCTTTCTTT

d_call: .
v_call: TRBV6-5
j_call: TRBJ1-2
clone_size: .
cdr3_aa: CASSYSMDSSNYGYTF
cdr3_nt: TGTGCCAGCAGTTACTCGATGGACAGTTCTAACTATGGCTACACCTTC

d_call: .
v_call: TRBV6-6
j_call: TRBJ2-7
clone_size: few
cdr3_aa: CASSPRGGSEQYF
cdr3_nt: TGTGCCAGCAGTCCCCGTGGAGGGTCCGAGCAGTACTTC

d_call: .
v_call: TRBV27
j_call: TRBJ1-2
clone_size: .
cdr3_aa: CASSLSGGFYGYTF
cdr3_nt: TGTGCCAGCAGTTTATCAGGGGGGTTCTATGGCTACACCTTC

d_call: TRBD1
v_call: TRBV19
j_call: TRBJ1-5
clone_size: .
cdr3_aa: CASSSPGTDYSNQPQHF
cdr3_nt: TGTGCCAGTAGTAGCCCCGGGACAGACTATAGCAATCAGCCCCAGCATTTT

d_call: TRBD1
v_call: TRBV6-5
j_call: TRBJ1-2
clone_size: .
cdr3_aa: CASSNRGLSYGYTF
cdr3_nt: TGTGCCAGCAGCAACAGGGGGCTTAGCTATGGCTACACCTTC

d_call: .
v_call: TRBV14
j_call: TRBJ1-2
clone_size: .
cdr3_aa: CASSRDTRGYTF
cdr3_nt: TGTGCCAGCAGCCGCGATACGAGGGGCTACACCTTC

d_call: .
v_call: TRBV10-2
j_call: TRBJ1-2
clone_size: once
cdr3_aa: CASSDSHGYGYTF
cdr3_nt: TGCGCCAGCAGTGACAGTCATGGCTATGGCTACACCTTC

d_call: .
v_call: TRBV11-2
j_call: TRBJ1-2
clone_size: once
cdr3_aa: CASSLALTGIYDGYTF
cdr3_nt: TGTGCCAGCAGCTTAGCGCTGACTGGGATCTATGATGGCTACACCTTC

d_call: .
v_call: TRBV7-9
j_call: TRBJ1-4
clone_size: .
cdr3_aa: CASRKGTATNEKLFF
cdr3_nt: TGTGCCAGCAGGAAGGGGACGGCAACTAATGAAAAACTGTTTTTT

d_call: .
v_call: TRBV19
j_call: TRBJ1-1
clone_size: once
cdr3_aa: CASTPNSAGRTEAFF
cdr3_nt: TGTGCCAGTACCCCCAACTCGGCAGGGAGGACTGAAGCTTTCTTT